The next 30 T cell receptor beta chains were all read from a single sample in a study of PD-L1 blockade in urothelial cancer. The time point here: peripheral blood 6 weeks after treatment start. TCRdb keeps only in-frame clones here, not all; method: immunoSEQ multiplex PCR. The table records around 50,000 clones, about 85% of them present only once. The sequencing here drew on PBMCs, taken around atezolizumab (anti-PD-L1) treatment. Receptor source: a man in his forties or fifties with urothelial cancer.

The chain joins TRBV2 to TRBJ2-1, with 13 bases that match TRBD2. Germline CDR1 SNHLY, CDR2 FYNNEI. The CDR3 contains 17 residues. The J segment lost 7 bases and the V segment lost 2 bases, leaving 8 bases of the junction unmatched. The CDR3 region has the DNA TGTGCCAGCAGTGAATTATGGGGGACTAGCGGGACTAATGAGCAGTTCTTC. It encodes CASSELWGTSGTNEQFF.

The chain uses TRBV9 and TRBJ2-3; possible D gene TRBD2, 6 bases. The germline V gene encodes CDR1 SGDLS and CDR2 YYNGEE. This CDR3 has 15 amino acids. V dropped 0 bases and J dropped 4 bases, with 12 bases sitting between them. The CDR3: CASSVVNSGSDTQYF. CDR3 DNA sequence: TGTGCCAGCAGCGTAGTTAATAGCGGCTCAGATACGCAGTATTTT.

The chain carries TRBV29-1 and TRBJ1-1; 7 bases are a match to TRBD1. Germline-derived CDR1 and CDR2 are SQVTM and ANQGSEA. CDR3 length equals 14 residues. Trimming at V came to 7 bases and at J to 10 bases, leaving 18 bases not matched to a gene. In nucleotides, the CDR3 is TGCAGCGCGCATCCGGGACAGTTAACTTCGGGAGCTTTCTTT. It codes for CSAHPGQLTSGAFF.

This chain uses TRBV2 with TRBJ1-3, with 9 bases lining up with TRBD1. The CDR3 totals 16 residues. CDR1 and CDR2 from the germline V gene are SNHLY and FYNNEI. V shed 4 bases, J shed 0 bases, and the junction held 4 bases outside the gene matches. The chain's CDR3 is CASSADRGFSGNTIYF. Written as DNA, the CDR3 is TGTGCCAGCAGTGCGGACAGGGGATTCTCTGGAAACACCATATATTTT.

This clone was counted a few times. This sequence joins TRBV9 and TRBJ2-3; TRBD2 agrees at 9 bases. The CDR3 runs 17 residues. CDR1 SGDLS and CDR2 YYNGEE come from the germline V gene. The V segment lost 0 bases and the J segment 2 bases; nucleotides outside the gene matches: 7. The CDR3 DNA is TGTGCCAGCAGCGTAGGCGTTAGCGGGAGTCTCACAGATACGCAGTATTTT. Translation gives CASSVGVSGSLTDTQYF.

V gene TRBV7-9 combines with J gene TRBJ2-7; the match to TRBD1 covers 9 bases. After removal of 5 bases from V and 4 bases from J, the junction contained 9 bases not matched to a gene. The CDR3 consists of 15 residues. Germline V gene sequence: CDR1 SEHNR, CDR2 FQNEAQ (reference sequence). The CDR3 coding sequence is TGTGCCAGCAGCCCGGACAGGGGACTTCAATACGAGCAGTACTTC. This gives the protein CASSPDRGLQYEQYF.

The rearrangement joins TRBV7-3 to TRBJ1-1; D might be TRBD1 (6 bases). This CDR3 spans 15 amino acids. The germline V gene encodes CDR1 SGHTA and CDR2 FQGTGA. The V end was cut by 3 bases, the J end by 3 bases, with 14 bases between. CDR3 region: CASSFKGGDHTEAFF. Written as DNA, the CDR3 is TGTGCCAGCAGCTTTAAAGGGGGGGATCACACTGAAGCTTTCTTT.

The V gene is TRBV6-6, the J gene TRBJ2-3, with TRBD2 matching over 7 bases. Unmatched junction bases numbered 7, after V lost 2 bases and J lost 2 bases. CDR1 is MNHNY and CDR2 is SVGAGI in the germline V gene (reference sequence). The CDR3 sequence is 16 residues long. This CDR3 reads CASSYQASGHTDTQYF. The CDR3, as DNA: TGTGCCAGCAGTTACCAGGCTAGCGGACACACAGATACGCAGTATTTT.

This clone is labeled medium-sized. The chain combines TRBV7-2 with TRBJ2-1; 8 nucleotides align to TRBD1. The CDR3 loop spans 15 amino acids. CDR1 and CDR2 (germline): SGHTA, FQGNSA. The J segment lost 7 bases and the V segment lost 1 base, leaving 6 bases of the junction unmatched. The CDR3 nucleotides read TGTGCCAGCAGCTTAGGAGGACAGGGCTCTAATGAGCAGTTCTTC. Amino acids: CASSLGGQGSNEQFF.

The V call is TRBV9, the J call TRBJ2-5; the D is unclear. Trimming removed 0 bases at V and 4 bases at J, with 7 bases between. CDR1 and CDR2 (germline): SGDLS, YYNGEE. CDR3 size: 13 residues. CDR3 sequence (DNA): TGTGCCAGCAGCGTAGCTGAGGCAGAGACCCAGTACTTC. Translating gives CASSVAEAETQYF. Full variable domain (remainder filled in from reference TRBV9 and TRBJ2-5): DSGVTQTPKHLITATGQRVTLRCSPRSGDLSVYWYQQSLDQGLQFLIQYYNGEERAKGNILERFSAQQFPDLHSELNLSSLELGDSALYFCASSVAEAETQYFGPGTRLLVL.

The V and J genes are TRBV7-2 and TRBJ2-2, with no clear D. The CDR3 consists of 13 residues. V was shortened by 5 bases and J by 0 bases, with 4 bases between the two germline ends. The germline gives CDR1 SGHTA, CDR2 FQGNSA. CDR3 in amino acids: CASSLPNTGELFF. The DNA of the CDR3 is TGTGCCAGCAGCCTACCGAACACCGGGGAGCTGTTTTTT.

This clone was counted a few times. The chain combines TRBV7-9 with TRBJ2-7, with D tentatively TRBD2 (6 bases). The CDR3 runs 15 residues. Germline V gene lookup returns CDR1 SEHNR and CDR2 FQNEAQ (reference sequence). V shed 5 bases and J shed 3 bases, with 17 bases lying between them. In nucleotides, the CDR3 is TGTGCCAGCAGCGACCGGGACGGGAGTTACTACGAGCAGTACTTC. Its protein is CASSDRDGSYYEQYF.

The chain recombines TRBV28 with TRBJ2-6, with 7 bases identical to TRBD1. This CDR3 contains 17 residues. Germline V gene sequence: CDR1 MDHEN, CDR2 SYDVKM. With 3 bases clipped from V and 0 bases from J, the junction kept 5 bases outside the gene matches. CDR3 sequence reads: CASSFKGASSGANVLTF. CDR3 nucleotides: TGTGCCAGCAGTTTCAAGGGGGCAAGCTCTGGGGCCAACGTCCTGACTTTC.

The chain joins TRBV28 to TRBJ2-5; maybe TRBD2 (7 bases). The CDR3 length is 16 residues. The ends were cut back, 6 bases at V and 0 bases at J, with 17 bases in the middle. Germline CDR1 and CDR2: MDHEN and SYDVKM. CDR3 residues: CASSQRGAKNQETQYF. In DNA, the CDR3 is TGTGCCAGCAGCCAACGGGGGGCCAAGAACCAAGAGACCCAGTACTTC.

This chain connects TRBV27 to TRBJ1-6, with D hard to call. The V end was cut by 6 bases, the J end by 0 bases, with 15 bases between. CDR1 and CDR2 (germline): MNHEY, SMNVEV (reference sequence). The CDR3 contains 17 residues. Written as DNA, the CDR3 is TGTGCCAGCAGCCAAAACCCAAGGAGCTCCTATAATTCACCCCTCCACTTT. Its translation: CASSQNPRSSYNSPLHF.

The chain carries TRBV27 and TRBJ1-1; no clear D gene. The V end lost 6 bases, the J end lost 1 base, and 12 bases lay between the germline ends. Looked up from germline, CDR1 is MNHEY and CDR2 is SMNVEV (reference sequence). The CDR3 runs to 14 residues. The CDR3 region has the DNA TGTGCCAGCAGCGGATATGGGCGGAACACTGAAGCTTTCTTT. Its protein product is CASSGYGRNTEAFF.

The chain combines TRBV9 with TRBJ1-4; D ambiguous. Germline CDR1 reads SGDLS; CDR2 reads YYNGEE. This CDR3 contains 16 residues. The V and J ends lost 4 bases and 0 bases respectively, with 13 bases between them. The CDR3, as DNA: TGTGCCAGCAGCAGAGGAGGGTCGGCAACTAATGAAAAACTGTTTTTT. This encodes CASSRGGSATNEKLFF.

In nucleotides, the CDR3 is TGTGCCAGCTCACCACTTTCCCGAAATGGGAGAGGGACTGAAGCTTTCTTT. Encoded protein: CASSPLSRNGRGTEAFF. The chain couples TRBV18 to TRBJ1-1; D ambiguous. Between the trimmed V and J ends, which lost 1 base and 5 bases, there was a span of 20 bases. The germline gives CDR1 KGHSH, CDR2 LQKENI. The CDR3 loop spans 17 amino acids.

The chain has TRBV19 and TRBJ2-5; tentative D call: TRBD1 (6 bases). V was cut by 4 bases and J by 7 bases, with 13 bases left in between. The CDR3 spans 13 residues. Germline V lookup: CDR1 LNHDA, CDR2 SQIVND (reference sequence). Here the CDR3 DNA reads TGTGCCAGTAGTAGGGGACATGTCGGGACCCAGTACTTC. Amino acids: CASSRGHVGTQYF.

The chain couples TRBV7-8 to TRBJ1-2; perhaps TRBD1 as D (6 bases). Germline CDR1 and CDR2: SGHVS and FQNEAQ. This CDR3 has 14 residues. The V end was cut by 5 bases, the J end by 3 bases, with 13 bases between. CDR3 loop: CASSKGGLDYGYTF. DNA of the CDR3: TGTGCCAGCAGCAAAGGGGGTTTGGACTATGGCTACACCTTC.

This rearrangement joins TRBV12-5 to TRBJ1-4, with D possibly TRBD1 on 5 matching bases. Germline lookup yields CDR1 LGHNT and CDR2 FRNRAP. Trimming took off 3 bases at V and 8 bases at J, with 13 bases between the two ends. There are 14 residues in the CDR3. The CDR3 sequence is CASGFLGAEEKLFF. CDR3 DNA: TGTGCTAGTGGTTTCTTAGGGGCAGAAGAAAAACTGTTTTTT.

The chain is built from TRBV9 and TRBJ2-3; 10 nucleotides match TRBD2. The CDR3 length is 17 residues. Trimming cost V 0 bases and J 6 bases; bases outside gene matches: 10. Germline lookup yields CDR1 SGDLS and CDR2 YYNGEE. As DNA, the CDR3 is TGTGCCAGCAGCGTAGAGGAACTAGCGGGGCTCCGGGATACGCAGTATTTT. Amino acids: CASSVEELAGLRDTQYF.

The chain combines TRBV6-1 with TRBJ2-7, with 12 bases matching TRBD2. This CDR3 is 14 amino acids long. The J segment lost 3 bases and the V segment lost 6 bases, leaving 3 bases of the junction unmatched. Germline V gene data show CDR1 as MNHNS and CDR2 as SASEGT. The DNA for the CDR3 is TGTGCCAGCAGAGGACTAGCGGGGCGCTACGAGCAGTACTTC. Its translation is CASRGLAGRYEQYF.

The J gene is TRBJ2-6, the V gene TRBV7-3, with D perhaps matching TRBD1 (6 bases). The CDR3 length is 16 residues. V was trimmed by 3 bases and J by 4 bases, leaving 13 bases between them. Germline V gene sequence: CDR1 SGHTA, CDR2 FQGTGA. As DNA, the CDR3 is TGTGCCAGCAGCTTTCGCAGGGGAACAGGGGCCAACGTCCTGACTTTC. Protein sequence: CASSFRRGTGANVLTF.

The chain links TRBV27 to TRBJ1-1; D is uncertain. Germline assignment: CDR1 MNHEY and CDR2 SMNVEV (reference sequence). CDR3 length: 14 residues. V was shortened by 3 bases and J by 4 bases, with 12 bases between the two germline ends. CDR3 in amino acids: CASSLVDSITEAFF. The DNA for the CDR3 is TGTGCCAGCAGTTTGGTCGATAGTATCACTGAAGCTTTCTTT.

The rearrangement joins TRBV30 to TRBJ2-5; 11 positions match TRBD2. Germline V gene data show CDR1 as GTSNPN and CDR2 as SVGIG (reference sequence). The CDR3 totals 18 residues. J was trimmed by 2 bases and V by 2 bases; bases with no gene match: 13. The CDR3 DNA sequence: TGTGCCTGGAGTCCCACTCAGAGACTAGCGGGGTGGCAAGAGACCCAGTACTTC. This codes for CAWSPTQRLAGWQETQYF. Full variable domain (remainder filled in from reference TRBV30 and TRBJ2-5): SQTIHQWPATLVQPVGSPLSLECTVEGTSNPNLYWYRQAAGRGLQLLFYSVGIGQISSEVPQNLSASRPQDRQFILSSKKLLLSDSGFYLCAWSPTQRLAGWQETQYFGPGTRLLVL.

This sequence joins TRBV18 and TRBJ2-1, with D possibly being TRBD1 (5 bases). Germline lookup yields CDR1 KGHSH and CDR2 LQKENI. CDR3 length equals 16 residues. The V end was cut by 2 bases, the J end by 5 bases, with 16 bases between. This CDR3 reads CASSPAVAGSNNEQFF. In nucleotides, the CDR3 is TGTGCCAGCTCACCAGCTGTGGCAGGGTCCAACAATGAGCAGTTCTTC.

The chain recombines TRBV9 with TRBJ2-5; tentatively, D is TRBD2 (5 bases). The CDR3 is 18 amino acids. The V gene's germline CDR1 is SGDLS and CDR2 YYNGEE. V shed 0 bases and J shed 2 bases, with 20 bases lying between them. DNA for the CDR3: TGTGCCAGCAGCGTAGGTTTCGGGAACATCCGAGAGCAAGAGACCCAGTACTTC. Protein: CASSVGFGNIREQETQYF.

Only one count was recorded for this clone. The V call is TRBV6-5, the J call TRBJ2-3; 13 bases are shared with TRBD2. The CDR3 totals 15 residues. Germline V gene lookup returns CDR1 MNHEY and CDR2 SVGAGI. J lost 2 bases, V lost 6 bases, and 2 bases had no gene match. The CDR3 sequence is CASRGLAGNTDTQYF. The DNA for the CDR3 is TGTGCCAGCAGGGGACTAGCGGGGAACACAGATACGCAGTATTTT.

The rearrangement uses TRBV7-8 and TRBJ2-3, with 9 bases identical to TRBD1. Germline loops: CDR1 SGHVS, CDR2 FQNEAQ. The CDR3 spans 16 residues. V was clipped by 5 bases and J by 2 bases; unmatched bases: 8. The CDR3 nucleotides read TGTGCCAGCAGCCTCACCGGGACAGGGTACACAGATACGCAGTATTTT. Residues: CASSLTGTGYTDTQYF.